This TCR beta chain originates from a study of Ad26.COV2.S vaccination and SARS-CoV-2 variants. The wider study: Donor was one of the participants in the Ad26.COV2.S arm of the COV1001 trial. Study-wide results and limits: Possibly, TCR breadth and depth analyses underestimated total T cell responses.

Sample treatment: roughly 20 received Ad26.COV2.S at low or high dose, single or two shots; 5 received placebo; per-sample allocation not given. After the first vaccine or placebo injection, samples were drawn on day 63. Regarding this clone: Its specificity is not known.

This CDR3 spans 16 amino acids. The V gene's germline CDR1 is SGHTA and CDR2 FQGNSA. V was clipped by 4 bases and J by 11 bases, with 23 bases between them. Produced via immunoSEQ multiplex PCR; TCRdb's table is partial and in-frame only. This sample yields 300,000 to 500,000 clones, of which approximately 90% are seen a single time; roughly 3% belongs to the top ten. This TCR was recovered from a person aged 18 to 59 who received the Ad26.COV2.S COVID-19 vaccine or a placebo. The material sequenced was peripheral blood, taken in a trial of Ad26.COV2.S vaccine versus placebo. The chain recombines TRBV7-2 with TRBJ1-4; D is perhaps TRBD1 (6 bases). CDR3 nucleotide sequence: TGTGCCAGCAGCTCCCTAATTTCCATACAGGGAGGCAAACTGTTTTTT. Translation gives CASSSLISIQGGKLFF.